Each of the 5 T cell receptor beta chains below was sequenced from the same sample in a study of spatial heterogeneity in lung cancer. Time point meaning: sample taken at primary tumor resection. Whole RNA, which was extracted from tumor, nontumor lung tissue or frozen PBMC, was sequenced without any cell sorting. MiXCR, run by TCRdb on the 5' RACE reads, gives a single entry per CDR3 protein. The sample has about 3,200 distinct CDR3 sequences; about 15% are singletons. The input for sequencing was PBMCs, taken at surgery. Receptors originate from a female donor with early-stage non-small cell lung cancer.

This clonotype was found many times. The CDR3 loop reads CASSLAGGGAGNYEQYF. The CDR3 coding sequence is TGTGCCAGCAGCTTAGCCGGGGGCGGGGCAGGGAACTACGAGCAGTACTTC. V and J are TRBV7-9 and TRBJ2-7; D might be TRBD1 or TRBD2, each matching 6 bases. The CDR3 loop spans 17 amino acids. Between the trimmed V and J ends, which lost 0 bases and 3 bases, there was a span of 18 bases. Germline V CDR1 and CDR2: SEHNR, FQNEAQ (reference sequence).

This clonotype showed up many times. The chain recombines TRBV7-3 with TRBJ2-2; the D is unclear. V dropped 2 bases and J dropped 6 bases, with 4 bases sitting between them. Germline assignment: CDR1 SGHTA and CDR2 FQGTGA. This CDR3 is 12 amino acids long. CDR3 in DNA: TGTGCCAGCAGCTTAGGTCCCGGGGAGCTGTTTTTT. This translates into CASSLGPGELFF.

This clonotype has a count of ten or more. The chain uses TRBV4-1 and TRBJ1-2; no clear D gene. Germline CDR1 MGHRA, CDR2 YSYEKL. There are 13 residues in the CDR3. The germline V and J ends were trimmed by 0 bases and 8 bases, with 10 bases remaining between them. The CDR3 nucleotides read TGCGCCAGCAGCCAAGAGATCGAGGGCGGCTACACCTTC. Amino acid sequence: CASSQEIEGGYTF.

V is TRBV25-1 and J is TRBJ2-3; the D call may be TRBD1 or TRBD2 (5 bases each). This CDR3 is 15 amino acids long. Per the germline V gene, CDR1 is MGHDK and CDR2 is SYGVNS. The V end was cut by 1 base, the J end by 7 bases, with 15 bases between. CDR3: CASSESSGDLNTQYF. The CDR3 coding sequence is TGTGCCAGCAGTGAATCCAGTGGGGACCTTAATACGCAGTATTTT. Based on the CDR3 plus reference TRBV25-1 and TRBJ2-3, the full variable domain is EADIYQTPRYLVIGTGKKITLECSQTMGHDKMYWYQQDPGMELHLIHYSYGVNSTEKGDLSSESTVSRIRTEHFPLTLESARPSHTSQYLCASSESSGDLNTQYFGPGTRLTVL.

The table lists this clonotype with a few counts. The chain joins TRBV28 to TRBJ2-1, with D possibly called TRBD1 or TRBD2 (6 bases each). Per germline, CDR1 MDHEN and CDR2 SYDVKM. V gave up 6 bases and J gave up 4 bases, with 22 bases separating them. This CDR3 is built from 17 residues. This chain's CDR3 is CASSLRPGHGGYNEQFF. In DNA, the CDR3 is TGTGCCAGCAGCCTGAGACCGGGACACGGAGGGTACAATGAGCAGTTCTTC.